These 25 T cell receptor beta chains share one sample of origin, sequenced in a study of blood T cells in healthy people across ages. Then a second PCR, running roughly 7 to 11 cycles, was carried out with a sample-barcoded 5' primer and a J-beta primer mix. TCRdb itself ran the 5' RACE reads through MiXCR, one entry per CDR3 protein. The sample lists hundreds of thousands of distinct CDR3 sequences, 22% seen once, with about 22% in the top ten. Sequencing used blood. These receptors all come from a man aged 65 to 79 in good health.

The chain has TRBV6-5 and TRBJ1-1; D remains ambiguous. Trimming took off 6 bases at V and 3 bases at J, with 11 bases between the two ends. The V gene's germline CDR1 is MNHEY and CDR2 SVGAGI. The CDR3 covers 13 residues. In DNA, the CDR3 is TGTGCCAGCAGACCCCAGCTCTACACTGAAGCTTTCTTT. Its protein product is CASRPQLYTEAFF.

The chain is built from TRBV24-1 and TRBJ1-5; D gene uncertain. The CDR3 spans 15 residues. V was cut by 0 bases and J by 1 base, with 6 bases left in between. Germline V CDR1 and CDR2: KGHDR, SFDVKD. The CDR3 protein is CATSDLQISNQPQHF. DNA for the CDR3: TGTGCCACCAGTGATTTGCAAATCAGCAATCAGCCCCAGCATTTT.

The rearrangement joins TRBV28 to TRBJ2-7, with D unresolved. The V gene's germline CDR1 is MDHEN and CDR2 SYDVKM. Trimming took off 2 bases at V and 7 bases at J, with 12 bases between the two ends. CDR3 size: 13 residues. CDR3 bases: TGTGCCAGCAGTTTAGGTGCTAGAGGTGAGCAGTACTTC. It translates to CASSLGARGEQYF.

This clonotype occurred many times. V gene TRBV7-9 combines with J gene TRBJ1-1; possible D gene TRBD1, 5 bases. Germline loops: CDR1 SEHNR, CDR2 FQNEAQ (reference sequence). The CDR3 totals 13 residues. Trimming took 4 bases from V and 4 from J, leaving 10 bases between them. DNA for the CDR3: TGTGCCAGCAGCTCCGCCGGGGGCACTGAAGCTTTCTTT. Translation gives CASSSAGGTEAFF.

J is TRBJ2-1 and V is TRBV3-1, with D perhaps matching TRBD1 (5 bases). V dropped 0 bases and J dropped 9 bases, with 15 bases sitting between them. Germline V gene sequence: CDR1 LGHDT, CDR2 YNNKEL (reference sequence). The CDR3 covers 15 residues. DNA of the CDR3: TGTGCCAGCAGCCAAGATCTAGGGGATTCGGGTGAGCAGTTCTTC. Its protein product is CASSQDLGDSGEQFF.

CDR3 coding DNA: TGCAGTGCTAGAATCCCGGGACAGAATAATGAAAAACTGTTTTTT. Encoded protein: CSARIPGQNNEKLFF. This rearrangement joins TRBV20-1 to TRBJ1-4; 7 positions agree with TRBD1. This CDR3 contains 15 residues. Trimming took 2 bases from V and 4 from J; bases not matched to a gene: 7. CDR1 is DFQATT, CDR2 SNEGSKA, per germline (reference sequence).

This clonotype was detected a few times. This chain links TRBV29-1 with TRBJ1-5, with D unresolved. CDR3 length equals 12 residues. V lost 4 bases to trimming and J lost 4 bases, with 8 bases between them. Germline lookup yields CDR1 SQVTM and CDR2 ANQGSEA. The CDR3 is CSVGELNQPQHF. For the CDR3, the DNA is TGCAGCGTTGGGGAGTTGAATCAGCCCCAGCATTTT.

This chain joins TRBV5-5 and TRBJ1-2; TRBD1 might be the D (6 bases). The ends were cut back, 4 bases at V and 0 bases at J, with 13 bases in the middle. This CDR3 region has 15 residues. The germline CDR1 and CDR2 sequences are SGHKS and YYEKEE (reference sequence). DNA of the CDR3: TGTGCCAGCAGCCTGACAGGATTAGCTAACTATGGCTACACCTTC. Amino acids: CASSLTGLANYGYTF.

The rearrangement uses TRBV7-2 and TRBJ2-3; 10 bases are a match to TRBD2. Per germline, CDR1 SGHTA and CDR2 FQGNSA. CDR3 length equals 14 residues. V shed 2 bases, J shed 4 bases, and the junction held 0 bases outside the gene matches. This CDR3 reads CASSLTSGADTQYF. The CDR3 DNA sequence: TGTGCCAGCAGCTTAACTAGCGGGGCAGATACGCAGTATTTT.

The V gene is TRBV12-3 or TRBV12-4, the J gene TRBJ1-2; D uncertain. The germline V and J ends were trimmed by 5 bases and 5 bases, with 15 bases remaining between them. The CDR3 consists of 14 residues. CDR3 loop: CASSHTARAYGYTF. CDR3 nucleotide sequence: TGTGCCAGCAGTCATACTGCGAGGGCTTATGGCTACACCTTC.

The V call is TRBV28, the J call TRBJ2-3, with 13 bases matching TRBD2. This CDR3 has 17 amino acids. Germline V gene lookup returns CDR1 MDHEN and CDR2 SYDVKM. The V segment lost 4 bases and the J segment 4 bases; nucleotides outside the gene matches: 8. The CDR3 nucleotides are TGTGCCAGCAGTTCGTTGACTAGCGGGGGGTCATCAGATACGCAGTATTTT. This encodes CASSSLTSGGSSDTQYF.

The chain joins TRBV20-1 to TRBJ1-2; 10 bases map to TRBD1. CDR1 DFQATT and CDR2 SNEGSKA come from the germline V gene (reference sequence). The V gene end was trimmed by 1 base and the J gene end by 8 bases; junction bases not matched to a gene: 4. This CDR3 is built from 13 residues. The CDR3 sequence is CSARGDRGIGYTF. The CDR3 DNA reads as TGCAGTGCTAGAGGGGACAGGGGTATCGGCTACACCTTC.

V and J are TRBV5-1 and TRBJ2-1; 12 bases agree with TRBD1. The germline V gene encodes CDR1 SGHRS and CDR2 YFSETQ. V lost 3 bases to trimming and J lost 7 bases; unmatched junction nucleotides: 8. CDR3 length: 16 residues. The CDR3 here is CASSYRGQGAENEQFF. Written as DNA, the CDR3 is TGCGCCAGCAGCTACCGGGGACAGGGGGCTGAGAATGAGCAGTTCTTC.

Ten or more counts support this clonotype. CDR3 nucleotide sequence: TGTGCCAGCAGCGTCCCTAGCAATGAGCAGTTCTTC. This translates into CASSVPSNEQFF. The chain uses TRBV7-2 and TRBJ2-1; D remains unclear. V lost 5 bases and J lost 6, with 8 bases in between. Per germline, CDR1 SGHTA and CDR2 FQGNSA. CDR3 length: 12 residues.

This clonotype was detected only a few times. The genes are TRBV5-1 and TRBJ2-1, with D possibly TRBD1 on 6 matching bases. This CDR3 contains 15 residues. V was shortened by 0 bases and J by 4 bases, with 11 bases between the two germline ends. The germline CDR1 and CDR2 sequences are SGHRS and YFSETQ. For the CDR3, the DNA is TGCGCCAGCAGCTTGGCCTTCGGACAGTACAATGAGCAGTTCTTC. Translation gives CASSLAFGQYNEQFF.

The chain is built from TRBV2 and TRBJ1-5, with D possibly TRBD1 on 6 matching bases. The V and J ends lost 2 bases and 2 bases respectively, with 7 bases between them. Germline-derived CDR1 and CDR2 are SNHLY and FYNNEI. This CDR3 has 14 residues. The CDR3 is CASSEQGRNQPQHF. The CDR3 nucleotides are TGTGCCAGCAGTGAACAGGGGCGCAATCAGCCCCAGCATTTT.

The chain carries TRBV11-2 and TRBJ2-1, with TRBD1 identical over 12 bases. There are 14 residues in the CDR3. Germline lookup yields CDR1 SGHAT and CDR2 FQNNGV. J lost 16 bases, V lost 4 bases, and 11 bases had no gene match. The CDR3: CASSSLLGTGGPFF. DNA of the CDR3: TGTGCCAGCAGCTCACTTCTTGGGACAGGGGGCCCCTTCTTC.

This rearrangement joins TRBV29-1 to TRBJ2-5; 7 positions match TRBD1. Germline V gives CDR1 SQVTM, CDR2 ANQGSEA. This CDR3 is 11 amino acids long. The ends lost 8 bases at V and 5 bases at J; junction bases unmatched: 5. DNA of the CDR3: TGCAGCTCAGACAGGGCTGAGACCCAGTACTTC. It translates to CSSDRAETQYF.

Regarding this clonotype: A clone one base away is much larger, so this may be a read error. The V call is TRBV7-9, the J call TRBJ2-2, with a weak D call TRBD1 (6 bases). The V end lost 9 bases, the J end lost 2 bases, and 13 bases lay between the germline ends. This CDR3 has 14 residues. Germline CDR1 is SEHNR and CDR2 is FQNEAQ (reference sequence). Here the CDR3 reads CARSLGQNTGELFF. CDR3 in DNA: TGTGCCAGGAGCCTGGGACAAAACACCGGGGAGCTGTTTTTT.

This clonotype has more than one count but fewer than ten. This sequence joins TRBV12-3 or TRBV12-4 and TRBJ1-3; 10 positions match TRBD1. With 6 bases clipped from V and 2 bases from J, the junction kept 4 bases outside the gene matches. The CDR3 spans 15 residues. The CDR3 region has the DNA TGTGCCAGCAGGGGGGACAGGGGCCCTGGAAACACCATATATTTT. The encoded protein is CASRGDRGPGNTIYF.

As concerns this clonotype: As the CDR3 is not closed by the conserved phenylalanine or tryptophan, this likely results from a read error. This sequence joins TRBV6-5 and TRBJ1-2; D unresolved. The CDR3 loop spans 12 amino acids. Germline values: CDR1 MNHEY, CDR2 SVGAGI. The ends were cut back, 4 bases at V and 7 bases at J, with 10 bases in the middle. Here the CDR3 DNA reads TGTGCCAGCAGTTCGAAGAGAATTGGCTACACCCTC. Its protein is CASSSKRIGYTL.

This clonotype was picked up a small number of times. This chain connects TRBV20-1 to TRBJ2-7, with D perhaps being TRBD1 or TRBD2 (5 bases each). CDR1 and CDR2 from the germline V gene are DFQATT and SNEGSKA (reference sequence). There are 15 residues in the CDR3. V lost 5 bases, J lost 2 bases, and 19 bases lay in between. Here the CDR3 reads CSAVAPGPPTYEQYF. In DNA form, the CDR3 reads TGCAGTGCTGTAGCACCGGGACCGCCGACCTACGAGCAGTACTTC.

This chain joins TRBV3-1 and TRBJ1-1; D is uncertain. This CDR3 has 14 amino acids. Trimming took 0 bases from V and 1 from J, leaving 6 bases between them. CDR1 and CDR2 (germline): LGHDT, YNNKEL (reference sequence). CDR3 region: CASSQEPGNTEAFF. In DNA, the CDR3 is TGTGCCAGCAGCCAAGAACCCGGGAACACTGAAGCTTTCTTT. The full variable domain, in which reference TRBV3-1 and TRBJ1-1 provide the parts outside the CDR3, is DTAVSQTPKYLVTQMGNDKSIKCEQNLGHDTMYWYKQDSKKFLKIMFSYNNKELIINETVPNRFSPKSPDKAHLNLHINSLELGDSAVYFCASSQEPGNTEAFFGQGTRLTVV.

This clonotype turned up a few times. The chain recombines TRBV11-2 with TRBJ2-5; 7 positions match TRBD2. Trimming removed 3 bases from V and 2 bases from J; junction bases left unmatched: 9. CDR1 is SGHAT, CDR2 FQNNGV, per germline. The CDR3 covers 16 residues. CDR3 loop: CASSFEWGGSQETQYF. The CDR3 DNA sequence: TGTGCCAGCAGCTTCGAGTGGGGGGGTTCACAAGAGACCCAGTACTTC.

This clonotype was detected only a few times. V is TRBV7-2 and J is TRBJ1-4, with D maybe TRBD1 (5 bases). Germline values: CDR1 SGHTA, CDR2 FQGNSA. The CDR3 is 14 residues long. Trimming stripped 2 bases from V and 7 bases from J, with 11 bases between. The CDR3: CASSLKSQGEKLFF. The CDR3 DNA is TGTGCCAGCAGCTTAAAGTCCCAGGGTGAAAAACTGTTTTTT.